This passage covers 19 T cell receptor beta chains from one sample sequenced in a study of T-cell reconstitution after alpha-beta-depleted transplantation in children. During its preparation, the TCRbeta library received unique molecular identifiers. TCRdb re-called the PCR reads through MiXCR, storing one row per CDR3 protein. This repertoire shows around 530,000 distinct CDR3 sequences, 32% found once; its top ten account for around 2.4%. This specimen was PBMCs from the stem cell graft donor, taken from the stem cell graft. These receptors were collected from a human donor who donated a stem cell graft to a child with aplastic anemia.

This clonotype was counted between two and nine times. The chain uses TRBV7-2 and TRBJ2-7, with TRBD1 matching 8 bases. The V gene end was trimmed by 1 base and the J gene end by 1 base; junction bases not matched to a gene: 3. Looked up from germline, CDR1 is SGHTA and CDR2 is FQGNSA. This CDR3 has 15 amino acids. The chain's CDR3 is CASSLDRGSSYEQYV. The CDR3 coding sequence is TGTGCCAGCAGCTTAGACAGGGGGTCTTCCTACGAGCAGTACGTC.

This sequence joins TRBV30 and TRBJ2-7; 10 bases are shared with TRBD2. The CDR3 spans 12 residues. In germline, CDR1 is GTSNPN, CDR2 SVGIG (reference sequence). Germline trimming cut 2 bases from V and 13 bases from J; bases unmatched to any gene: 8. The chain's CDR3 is CAWSWDSGRTYF. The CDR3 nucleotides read TGTGCCTGGAGTTGGGATAGCGGGAGGACTTACTTC.

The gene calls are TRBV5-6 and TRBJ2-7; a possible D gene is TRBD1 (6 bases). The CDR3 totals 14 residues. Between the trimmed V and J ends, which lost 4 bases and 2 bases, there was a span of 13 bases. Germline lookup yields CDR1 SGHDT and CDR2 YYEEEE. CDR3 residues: CASSLRGRTYEQYF. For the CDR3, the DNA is TGTGCCAGCAGCCTCAGGGGTAGGACCTACGAGCAGTACTTC.

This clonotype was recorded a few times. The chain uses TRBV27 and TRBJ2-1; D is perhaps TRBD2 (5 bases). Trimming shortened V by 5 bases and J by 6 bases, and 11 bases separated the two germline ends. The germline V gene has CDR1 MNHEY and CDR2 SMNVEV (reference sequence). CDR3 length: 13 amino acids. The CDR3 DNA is TGTGCCAGCAGTGGGAATAGCGCCAATGAGCAGTTCTTC. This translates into CASSGNSANEQFF.

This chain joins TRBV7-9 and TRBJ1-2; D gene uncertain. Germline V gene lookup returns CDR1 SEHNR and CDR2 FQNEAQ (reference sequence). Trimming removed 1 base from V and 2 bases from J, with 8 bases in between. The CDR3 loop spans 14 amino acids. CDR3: CASSLVPENYGYTF. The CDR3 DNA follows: TGTGCCAGCAGCTTAGTACCGGAGAACTATGGCTACACCTTC.

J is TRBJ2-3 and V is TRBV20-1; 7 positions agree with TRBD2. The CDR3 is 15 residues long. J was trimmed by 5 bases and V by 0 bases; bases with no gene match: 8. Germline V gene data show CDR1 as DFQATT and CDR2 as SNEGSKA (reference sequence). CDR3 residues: CSAREAGLGQDTQYF. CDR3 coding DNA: TGCAGTGCTAGAGAAGCGGGGTTGGGCCAAGATACGCAGTATTTT.

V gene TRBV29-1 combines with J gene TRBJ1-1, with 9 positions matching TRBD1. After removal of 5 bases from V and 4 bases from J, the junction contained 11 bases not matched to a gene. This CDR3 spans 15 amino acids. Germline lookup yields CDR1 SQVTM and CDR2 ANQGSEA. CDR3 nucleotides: TGCAGCGTTTCTTACAGGGGGCGCTGGGGCACTGAAGCTTTCTTT. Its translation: CSVSYRGRWGTEAFF.

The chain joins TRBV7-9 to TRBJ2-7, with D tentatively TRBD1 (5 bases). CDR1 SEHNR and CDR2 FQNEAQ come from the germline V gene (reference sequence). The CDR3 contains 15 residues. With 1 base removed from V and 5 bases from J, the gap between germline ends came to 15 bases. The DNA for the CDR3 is TGTGCCAGCAGCTTAGGGGCAGGGTACCTCGACGAGCAGTACGTC. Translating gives CASSLGAGYLDEQYV.

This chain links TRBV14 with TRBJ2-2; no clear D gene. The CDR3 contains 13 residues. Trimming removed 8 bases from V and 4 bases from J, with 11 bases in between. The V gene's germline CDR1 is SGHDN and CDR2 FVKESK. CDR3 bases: TGTGCCAGCGATCGGTTCGGCACCGGGGAGCTGTTTTTT. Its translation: CASDRFGTGELFF.

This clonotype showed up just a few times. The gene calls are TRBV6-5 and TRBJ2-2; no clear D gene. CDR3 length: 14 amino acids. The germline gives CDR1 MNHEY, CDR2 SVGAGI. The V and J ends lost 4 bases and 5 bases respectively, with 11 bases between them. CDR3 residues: CASSFSDGTGELFF. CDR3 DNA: TGTGCCAGCAGTTTCTCAGACGGGACCGGGGAGCTGTTTTTT.

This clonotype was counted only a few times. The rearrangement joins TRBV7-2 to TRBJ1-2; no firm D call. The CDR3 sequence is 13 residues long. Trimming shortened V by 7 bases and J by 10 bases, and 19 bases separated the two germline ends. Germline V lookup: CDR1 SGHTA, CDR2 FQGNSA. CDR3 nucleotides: TGTGCCAGCACCCCGTCTGACACGTCGTTCTACACCTTC. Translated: CASTPSDTSFYTF.

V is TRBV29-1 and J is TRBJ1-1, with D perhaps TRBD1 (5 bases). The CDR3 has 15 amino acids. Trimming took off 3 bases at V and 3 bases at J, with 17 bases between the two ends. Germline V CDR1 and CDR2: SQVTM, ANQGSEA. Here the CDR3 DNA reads TGCAGCGTTGACGGGGCCGGCAGGGAGGACACTGAAGCTTTCTTT. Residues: CSVDGAGREDTEAFF.

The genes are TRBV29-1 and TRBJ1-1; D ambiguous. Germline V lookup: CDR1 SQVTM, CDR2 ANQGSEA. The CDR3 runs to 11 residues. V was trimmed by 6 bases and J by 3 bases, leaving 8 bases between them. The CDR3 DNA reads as TGCAGCGTCGGCAAATACACTGAAGCTTTCTTT. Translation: CSVGKYTEAFF.

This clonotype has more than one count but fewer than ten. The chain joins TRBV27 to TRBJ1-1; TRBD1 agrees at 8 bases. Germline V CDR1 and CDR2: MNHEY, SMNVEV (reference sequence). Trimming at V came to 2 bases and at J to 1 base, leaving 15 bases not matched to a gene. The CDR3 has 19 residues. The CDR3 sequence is CASSLRRDRRKKANTEAFF. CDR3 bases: TGTGCCAGCAGTTTACGGCGGGACAGGCGCAAAAAGGCGAACACTGAAGCTTTCTTT.

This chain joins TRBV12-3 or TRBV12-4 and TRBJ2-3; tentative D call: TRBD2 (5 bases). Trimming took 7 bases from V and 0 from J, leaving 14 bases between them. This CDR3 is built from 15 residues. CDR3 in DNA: TGTGCCAGCAACCCCCAGCCGGGGAGCACAGATACGCAGTATTTT. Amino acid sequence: CASNPQPGSTDTQYF.

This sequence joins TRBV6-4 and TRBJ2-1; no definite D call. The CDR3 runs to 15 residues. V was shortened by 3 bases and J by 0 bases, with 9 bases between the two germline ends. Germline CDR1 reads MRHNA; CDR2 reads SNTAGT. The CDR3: CASSETESSYNEQFF. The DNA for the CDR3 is TGTGCCAGCAGTGAAACGGAGAGCTCCTACAATGAGCAGTTCTTC.

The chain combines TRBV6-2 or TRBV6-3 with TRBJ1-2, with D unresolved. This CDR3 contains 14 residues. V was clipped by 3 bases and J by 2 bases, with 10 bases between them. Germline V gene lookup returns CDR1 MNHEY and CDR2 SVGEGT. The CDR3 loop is CASSYRSTNYGYTF. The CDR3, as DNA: TGTGCCAGCAGTTATCGGTCCACGAACTATGGCTACACCTTC.

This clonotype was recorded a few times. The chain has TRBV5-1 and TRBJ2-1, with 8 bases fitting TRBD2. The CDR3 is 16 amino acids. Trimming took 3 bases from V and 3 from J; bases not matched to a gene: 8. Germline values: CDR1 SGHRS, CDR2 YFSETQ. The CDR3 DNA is TGCGCCAGCAGCTGGAATCGGGCGGGGGGCTACAATGAGCAGTTCTTC. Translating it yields CASSWNRAGGYNEQFF.

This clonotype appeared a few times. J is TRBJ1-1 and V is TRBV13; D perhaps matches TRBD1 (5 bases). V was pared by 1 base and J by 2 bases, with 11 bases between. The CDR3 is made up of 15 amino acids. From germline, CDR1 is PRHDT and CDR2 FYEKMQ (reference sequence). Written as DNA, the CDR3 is TGTGCCAGCAGCTTAGACGGGGGTTATAACACTGAAGCTTTCTTT. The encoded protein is CASSLDGGYNTEAFF. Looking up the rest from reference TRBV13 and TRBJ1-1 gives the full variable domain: AAGVIQSPRHLIKEKRETATLKCYPIPRHDTVYWYQQGPGQDPQFLISFYEKMQSDKGSIPDRFSAQQFSDYHSELNMSSLELGDSALYFCASSLDGGYNTEAFFGQGTRLTVV.